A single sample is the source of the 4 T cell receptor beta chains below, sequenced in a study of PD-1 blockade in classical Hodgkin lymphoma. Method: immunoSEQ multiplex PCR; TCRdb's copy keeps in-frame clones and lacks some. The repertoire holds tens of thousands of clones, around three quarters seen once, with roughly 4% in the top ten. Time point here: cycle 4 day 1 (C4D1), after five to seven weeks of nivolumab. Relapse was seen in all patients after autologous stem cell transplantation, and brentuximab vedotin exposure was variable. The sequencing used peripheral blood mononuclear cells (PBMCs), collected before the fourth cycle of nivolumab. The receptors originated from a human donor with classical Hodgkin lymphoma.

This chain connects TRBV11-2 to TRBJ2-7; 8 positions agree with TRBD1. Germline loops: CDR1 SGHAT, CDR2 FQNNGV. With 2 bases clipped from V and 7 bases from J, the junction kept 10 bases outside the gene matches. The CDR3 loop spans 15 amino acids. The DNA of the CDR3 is TGTGCCAGCAGCTTAAGAGGGACAGGCAGGGAAGAGCAGTACTTC. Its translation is CASSLRGTGREEQYF.

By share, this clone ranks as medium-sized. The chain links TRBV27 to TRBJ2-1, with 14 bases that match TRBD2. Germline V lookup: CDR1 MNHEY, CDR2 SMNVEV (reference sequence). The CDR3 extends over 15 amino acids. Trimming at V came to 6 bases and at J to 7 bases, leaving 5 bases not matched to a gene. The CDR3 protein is CASSKTSGGGNEQFF. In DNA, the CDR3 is TGTGCCAGCAGCAAGACTAGCGGGGGGGGGAATGAGCAGTTCTTC.

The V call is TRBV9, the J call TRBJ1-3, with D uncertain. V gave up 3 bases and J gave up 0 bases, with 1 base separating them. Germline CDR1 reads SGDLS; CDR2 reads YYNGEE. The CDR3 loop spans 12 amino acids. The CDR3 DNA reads TGTGCCAGCAGCGCCTCTGGAAACACCATATATTTT. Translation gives CASSASGNTIYF.

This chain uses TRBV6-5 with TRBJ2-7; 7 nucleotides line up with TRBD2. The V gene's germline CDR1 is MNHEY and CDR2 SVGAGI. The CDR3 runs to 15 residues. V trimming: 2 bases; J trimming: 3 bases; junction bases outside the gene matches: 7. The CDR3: CASSYGAGPYYEQYF. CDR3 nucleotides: TGTGCCAGCAGTTACGGAGCGGGGCCATACTACGAGCAGTACTTC.